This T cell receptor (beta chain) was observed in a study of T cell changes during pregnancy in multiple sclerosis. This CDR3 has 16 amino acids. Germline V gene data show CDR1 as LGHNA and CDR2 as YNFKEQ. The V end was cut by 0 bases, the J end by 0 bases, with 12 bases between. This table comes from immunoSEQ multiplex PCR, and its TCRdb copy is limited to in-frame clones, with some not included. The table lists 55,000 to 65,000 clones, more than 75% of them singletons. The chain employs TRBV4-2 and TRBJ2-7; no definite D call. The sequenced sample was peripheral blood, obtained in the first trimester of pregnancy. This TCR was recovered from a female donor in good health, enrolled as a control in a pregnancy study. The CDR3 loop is CASSQEAPASSYEQYF. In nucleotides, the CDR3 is TGTGCCAGCAGCCAAGAAGCTCCAGCGAGCTCCTACGAGCAGTACTTC.